Listed below are T cell receptor beta chains from one sample, sequenced in a study of technical replicates of blood from a few donors. The assay was immunoSEQ multiplex PCR, and TCRdb's table has in-frame clones only and misses some. The table shows around 70,000 clones, with approximately 95% occurring only once. Input material: T cells isolated from PBMCs. These receptor sequences come from a human donor in good health. Each CDR3 is given with its conserved first and last residue. Fields, in order: V gene, J gene, D gene, clone size, CDR3 DNA, CDR3 protein. D genes are given only for firm matches. For some rows the clone size is stated as once, few or many, or as a class when expanded; others skip it.

v_call: TRBV27; j_call: TRBJ2-3; d_call: NA; clone_size: NA; cdr3_nt: TGTGCCAGCAGTTCGCGGGGCGCAGATACGCAGTATTTT; cdr3_aa: CASSSRGADTQYF
v_call: TRBV10-2; j_call: TRBJ1-1; d_call: NA; clone_size: NA; cdr3_nt: TGCGCCAGCAAGACACTCGGACAGCAATTAGAAGCTTTCTTT; cdr3_aa: CASKTLGQQLEAFF
v_call: TRBV7-9; j_call: TRBJ1-3; d_call: NA; clone_size: NA; cdr3_nt: TGTGCCAGCAGCCCAGGGTATAACTCTGGAAACACCATATATTTT; cdr3_aa: CASSPGYNSGNTIYF
v_call: TRBV13; j_call: TRBJ2-7; d_call: NA; clone_size: NA; cdr3_nt: TGTGCCAGCAGCATCCTTCGGCCGGGTTCTGACGAGCAGTACTTC; cdr3_aa: CASSILRPGSDEQYF
v_call: TRBV18; j_call: TRBJ2-7; d_call: TRBD2; clone_size: NA; cdr3_nt: TGTGCCAGCTCACCACCGGGACTAGCAAGCGGCGAGCAGTACTTC; cdr3_aa: CASSPPGLASGEQYF
v_call: TRBV29-1; j_call: TRBJ2-1; d_call: TRBD2; clone_size: NA; cdr3_nt: TGCAGCGTTGACCCCGGACTAGTAACCTACAATGAGCAGTTCTTC; cdr3_aa: CSVDPGLVTYNEQFF
v_call: TRBV4-2; j_call: TRBJ1-6; d_call: TRBD1; clone_size: NA; cdr3_nt: TGTGCCAGCAGCCAAGAGAAAGGGGGCGCCAATAATTCACCCCTCCACTTT; cdr3_aa: CASSQEKGGANNSPLHF
v_call: TRBV5-1; j_call: TRBJ2-1; d_call: TRBD1; clone_size: NA; cdr3_nt: TGCGCCAGCAGCACCAGGGGGCAAGACAATGAGCAGTTCTTC; cdr3_aa: CASSTRGQDNEQFF
v_call: TRBV15; j_call: TRBJ2-7; d_call: NA; clone_size: NA; cdr3_nt: TGTGCCACCAGCAGAGATCTTAAGGACAAGTCCTACGAGCAGTACTTC; cdr3_aa: CATSRDLKDKSYEQYF
v_call: TRBV19; j_call: TRBJ2-1; d_call: TRBD2; clone_size: NA; cdr3_nt: TGTGCCAGTAGTATTAGGGAGGGAGGCAATGAGCAGTTCTTC; cdr3_aa: CASSIREGGNEQFF
v_call: TRBV27; j_call: TRBJ2-3; d_call: NA; clone_size: NA; cdr3_nt: TGTGCCAGCAGTTTGGGCAGAAGCACAGATACGCAGTATTTT; cdr3_aa: CASSLGRSTDTQYF
v_call: TRBV28; j_call: TRBJ2-7; d_call: TRBD1; clone_size: NA; cdr3_nt: TGTGCCAGCAGTAGGAACAGGGGGCGCGGTTTTTACGAGCAGTACTTC; cdr3_aa: CASSRNRGRGFYEQYF
v_call: TRBV28; j_call: TRBJ2-1; d_call: NA; clone_size: NA; cdr3_nt: TGTGCCAGCAGTTTATGGGAACAGGGTACCGATGAGCAGTTCTTC; cdr3_aa: CASSLWEQGTDEQFF
v_call: TRBV28; j_call: TRBJ2-4; d_call: TRBD1; clone_size: NA; cdr3_nt: TGTGCCAGCAGTTTTTCCGGGACAGGGGATATCATTCAGTACTTC; cdr3_aa: CASSFSGTGDIIQYF
v_call: TRBV11-3; j_call: TRBJ2-3; d_call: NA; clone_size: NA; cdr3_nt: TGTGCCAGCAGCTTGGCGGCGGCCTCAGCGAGCACAGATACGCAGTATTTT; cdr3_aa: CASSLAAASASTDTQYF
v_call: TRBV4-1; j_call: TRBJ2-7; d_call: NA; clone_size: NA; cdr3_nt: TGCGCCAGCAGCCAAGGCGACAGTTCCTACGAGCAGTACTTC; cdr3_aa: CASSQGDSSYEQYF
v_call: TRBV5-6; j_call: TRBJ2-6; d_call: NA; clone_size: NA; cdr3_nt: TGTGCCAGCAGAGGACTTGTATCTGGGGCCAACGTCCTGACTTTC; cdr3_aa: CASRGLVSGANVLTF
v_call: TRBV7-9; j_call: TRBJ1-1; d_call: NA; clone_size: NA; cdr3_nt: TGTGCCAGCAGCTTAGCCGCGACAGAGAACACTGAAGCTTTCTTT; cdr3_aa: CASSLAATENTEAFF
v_call: TRBV5-1; j_call: TRBJ2-1; d_call: NA; clone_size: NA; cdr3_nt: TGCGCCAGCAGCTACAGAACAGAAGAGATGACCTACAATGAGCAGTTCTTC; cdr3_aa: CASSYRTEEMTYNEQFF
v_call: TRBV2; j_call: TRBJ2-5; d_call: TRBD1; clone_size: once; cdr3_nt: TGTGCCAGCAGCCGGGCAGGGGGCCTGGGGGAGACCCAGTACTTC; cdr3_aa: CASSRAGGLGETQYF
v_call: TRBV28; j_call: TRBJ1-1; d_call: TRBD1; clone_size: NA; cdr3_nt: TGTGCCAGCAGTTTACCAGGGGGATTGACTGAAGCTTTCTTT; cdr3_aa: CASSLPGGLTEAFF
v_call: TRBV7-8; j_call: TRBJ2-5; d_call: NA; clone_size: NA; cdr3_nt: TGTGCCAGCCGACGAAGGGGCCAGGGATCAGAGACCCAGTACTTC; cdr3_aa: CASRRRGQGSETQYF
v_call: TRBV27; j_call: TRBJ2-7; d_call: NA; clone_size: NA; cdr3_nt: TGTGCCAGCACCCCCTTACCCTTGAGCTCCTACGAGCAGTACTTC; cdr3_aa: CASTPLPLSSYEQYF
v_call: TRBV14; j_call: TRBJ2-7; d_call: NA; clone_size: NA; cdr3_nt: TGTGCCAGCAGCCAAGAGTCTATCTACGAGCAGTACTTC; cdr3_aa: CASSQESIYEQYF
v_call: TRBV19; j_call: TRBJ1-3; d_call: NA; clone_size: NA; cdr3_nt: TGTGCCAGTAGTCCCACTGGAAACACCATATATTTT; cdr3_aa: CASSPTGNTIYF
v_call: TRBV4-1; j_call: TRBJ2-1; d_call: TRBD2; clone_size: once; cdr3_nt: TGCGCCAGCAGCCTTCAGGCTGGACTAGCGGACTACAATGAGCAGTTCTTC; cdr3_aa: CASSLQAGLADYNEQFF
v_call: TRBV5-1; j_call: TRBJ2-5; d_call: TRBD1; clone_size: NA; cdr3_nt: TGCGCCAGCAGCCAAGGACAGGCTTGGCAAGAGACCCAGTACTTC; cdr3_aa: CASSQGQAWQETQYF
v_call: TRBV10-3; j_call: TRBJ2-1; d_call: TRBD2; clone_size: NA; cdr3_nt: TGTGCCATCCATGGTCCCCGACTAGCGGGAGCCCCTACGGTTTTCAATGAGCAGTTCTTC; cdr3_aa: CAIHGPRLAGAPTVFNEQFF
v_call: TRBV30; j_call: TRBJ2-7; d_call: NA; clone_size: NA; cdr3_nt: TGTGCCTGGAGGTATTGGACAACCTACGAGCAGTACTTC; cdr3_aa: CAWRYWTTYEQYF
v_call: TRBV2; j_call: TRBJ2-1; d_call: TRBD2; clone_size: NA; cdr3_nt: TGTGCCAGCAGGGGACTAGCGGGGGGCAATGAGCAGTTCTTC; cdr3_aa: CASRGLAGGNEQFF
v_call: TRBV11-3; j_call: TRBJ1-1; d_call: TRBD1; clone_size: NA; cdr3_nt: TGTGCCAGCAGCTTATCGACAGGGGGAGGCACTGAAGCTTTCTTT; cdr3_aa: CASSLSTGGGTEAFF
v_call: TRBV10-2; j_call: TRBJ1-2; d_call: NA; clone_size: NA; cdr3_nt: TGCGCCAGCGCGGAGACAGGTCGTGATGGCTACACCTTC; cdr3_aa: CASAETGRDGYTF
v_call: TRBV28; j_call: TRBJ2-7; d_call: NA; clone_size: NA; cdr3_nt: TGTGCCAGCAGTTTTTCCAGGATTGTTTACGAGCAGTACTTC; cdr3_aa: CASSFSRIVYEQYF
v_call: TRBV6-1; j_call: TRBJ1-6; d_call: TRBD1; clone_size: once; cdr3_nt: TGTGCCAGAGATCCGGACAGGGGTAATAATTCACCCCTCCACTTT; cdr3_aa: CARDPDRGNNSPLHF
v_call: TRBV29-1; j_call: TRBJ1-3; d_call: NA; clone_size: NA; cdr3_nt: TGCAGCGTTGGGGGGGGCCCGACAGGAAACACCATATATTTT; cdr3_aa: CSVGGGPTGNTIYF
v_call: TRBV7-2; j_call: TRBJ2-1; d_call: NA; clone_size: NA; cdr3_nt: TGTGCCAGCCGGCAGGTTGGGTTCTCCTACAATGAGCAGTTCTTC; cdr3_aa: CASRQVGFSYNEQFF
v_call: TRBV13; j_call: TRBJ1-3; d_call: NA; clone_size: NA; cdr3_nt: TGTGCCAGCAGCCCAGGGGGAAACACCATATATTTT; cdr3_aa: CASSPGGNTIYF
v_call: TRBV21-1; j_call: TRBJ1-6; d_call: NA; clone_size: NA; cdr3_nt: TGTGCCAGCAGCAGGCACGAGCGTCCGATCCTTTCTTCACCCCTCCACTTT; cdr3_aa: CASSRHERPILSSPLHF
v_call: TRBV19; j_call: TRBJ1-4; d_call: TRBD1; clone_size: NA; cdr3_nt: TGTGCCAGTAGTATAGACGGGACAGGGGGTCATGCTAATGAAAAACTGTTTTTT; cdr3_aa: CASSIDGTGGHANEKLFF
v_call: TRBV7-6; j_call: TRBJ1-4; d_call: NA; clone_size: NA; cdr3_nt: TGTGCCAGCAGCTTAGGGGGGGGTAGGAATGAAAAACTGTTTTTT; cdr3_aa: CASSLGGGRNEKLFF
v_call: TRBV9; j_call: TRBJ2-7; d_call: TRBD1; clone_size: NA; cdr3_nt: TGTGCCAGCAGCTCTAATCCGGGACAGGGGACCTACGAGCAGTACTTC; cdr3_aa: CASSSNPGQGTYEQYF
v_call: TRBV29-1; j_call: TRBJ2-7; d_call: NA; clone_size: NA; cdr3_nt: TGCAGCGTTGAAACGAGGCCCTCCTACGAGCAGTACTTC; cdr3_aa: CSVETRPSYEQYF
v_call: TRBV9; j_call: TRBJ1-3; d_call: NA; clone_size: NA; cdr3_nt: TGTGCCAGCAGCGGCGGACTTGAGGGCAACACCATATATTTT; cdr3_aa: CASSGGLEGNTIYF
v_call: TRBV5-6; j_call: TRBJ1-5; d_call: TRBD1; clone_size: NA; cdr3_nt: TGTGCCAGCAGCCGCCAGGGACAGGGGCTCCGGGGCAATCAGCCCCAGCATTTT; cdr3_aa: CASSRQGQGLRGNQPQHF
v_call: TRBV5-1; j_call: TRBJ2-3; d_call: TRBD1; clone_size: NA; cdr3_nt: TGCGCCAGCAGCTCGGGACAGAAAAGCACAGATACGCAGTATTTT; cdr3_aa: CASSSGQKSTDTQYF
v_call: TRBV6-5; j_call: TRBJ1-5; d_call: NA; clone_size: NA; cdr3_nt: TGTGCCAGCAGTTACAAGTTTGGCAGCAATCAGCCCCAGCATTTT; cdr3_aa: CASSYKFGSNQPQHF
v_call: TRBV10-1; j_call: TRBJ2-7; d_call: TRBD2; clone_size: once; cdr3_nt: TGCGCCAGCAGTCCCGTCTTGACTAGCGGGAGCTACGAGCAGTACTTC; cdr3_aa: CASSPVLTSGSYEQYF
v_call: TRBV7-2; j_call: TRBJ2-2; d_call: NA; clone_size: NA; cdr3_nt: TGTGCCAGCAGCGTATCACATATACGGGGGGCGGCCGGGGAGCTGTTTTTT; cdr3_aa: CASSVSHIRGAAGELFF
v_call: TRBV19; j_call: TRBJ2-1; d_call: TRBD1; clone_size: NA; cdr3_nt: TGTGCCAGTAGTTTTCGACAGGGTTCGAACAATGAGCAGTTCTTC; cdr3_aa: CASSFRQGSNNEQFF
v_call: TRBV2; j_call: TRBJ2-7; d_call: NA; clone_size: NA; cdr3_nt: TGTGCCAGCACCCCAGGGCCCTACGAGCAGTACTTC; cdr3_aa: CASTPGPYEQYF
v_call: TRBV7-9; j_call: TRBJ2-3; d_call: NA; clone_size: NA; cdr3_nt: TGTGCCAGCAGCTTAATGGCAGGGGAAGATACGCAGTATTTT; cdr3_aa: CASSLMAGEDTQYF
v_call: TRBV19; j_call: TRBJ2-2; d_call: NA; clone_size: NA; cdr3_nt: TGTGCCAGTAGTCAGATGACGGACAGCAATACCGGGGAGCTGTTTTTT; cdr3_aa: CASSQMTDSNTGELFF